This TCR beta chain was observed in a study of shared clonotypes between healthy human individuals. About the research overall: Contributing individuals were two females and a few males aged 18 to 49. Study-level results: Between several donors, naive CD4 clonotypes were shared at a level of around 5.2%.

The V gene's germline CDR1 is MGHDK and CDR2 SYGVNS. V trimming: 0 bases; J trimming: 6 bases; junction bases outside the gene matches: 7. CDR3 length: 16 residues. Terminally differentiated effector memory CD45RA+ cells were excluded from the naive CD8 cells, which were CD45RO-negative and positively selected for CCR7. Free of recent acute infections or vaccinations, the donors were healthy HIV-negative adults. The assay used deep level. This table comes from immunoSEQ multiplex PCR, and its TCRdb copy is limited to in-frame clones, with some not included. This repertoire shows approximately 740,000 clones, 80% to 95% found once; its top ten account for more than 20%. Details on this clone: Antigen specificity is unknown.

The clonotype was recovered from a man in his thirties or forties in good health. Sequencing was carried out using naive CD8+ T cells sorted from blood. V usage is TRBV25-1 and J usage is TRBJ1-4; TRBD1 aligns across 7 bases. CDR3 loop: CASSEYRIQGDEKLFF. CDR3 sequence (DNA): TGTGCCAGCAGTGAATATAGAATCCAGGGGGATGAAAAACTGTTTTTT.